This T cell receptor (beta chain) was captured by sequencing in a study of T cell changes during pregnancy in multiple sclerosis. In germline, CDR1 is PRHDT, CDR2 FYEKMQ (reference sequence). Losses at the gene ends were 6 bases for V and 3 bases for J; bases not matched to a gene: 9. This CDR3 has 16 amino acids. The table came from immunoSEQ multiplex PCR; TCRdb's copy has only in-frame clones and leaves some out. The sample yields some 80,000 clones, 94% seen once. The TCR was taken from a female donor with multiple sclerosis, enrolled in a pregnancy study. V and J are TRBV13 and TRBJ1-1, with TRBD1 identical over 11 bases. The sequences come from peripheral blood, collected in the third trimester of pregnancy. The CDR3: CASREGGQGADTEAFF. CDR3 bases: TGTGCCAGCAGGGAAGGAGGACAGGGGGCCGACACTGAAGCTTTCTTT.